This section outlines one T cell receptor (beta chain) sequence together with its context. Its specificity is unknown. The data derive from a study of immune evolution from preneoplasia to lung adenocarcinoma. Sequencing was performed with immunoSEQ multiplex PCR; in TCRdb, only in-frame clones are kept and a portion is missing. Among tens of thousands of clones, 74% were seen once, and the ten largest hold 6% to 7%. The CDR3 extends over 15 amino acids. Trimming took 5 bases from V and 9 from J; bases not matched to a gene: 13. In germline, CDR1 is MGHDK, CDR2 SYGVNS. Overall study results and limits: Later-stage lesions appeared to have more T cells, more diversity, less clonality.

The source is a person between 55 and 70 years old with lung adenocarcinoma. This chain joins TRBV25-1 and TRBJ2-1; 7 nucleotides match TRBD1. Sequencing was carried out using FFPE invasive lung adenocarcinoma tissue. The CDR3 is CASSNDRGQFGEQFF. CDR3 DNA: TGTGCCAGCAGTAACGATAGGGGGCAATTTGGTGAGCAGTTCTTC.